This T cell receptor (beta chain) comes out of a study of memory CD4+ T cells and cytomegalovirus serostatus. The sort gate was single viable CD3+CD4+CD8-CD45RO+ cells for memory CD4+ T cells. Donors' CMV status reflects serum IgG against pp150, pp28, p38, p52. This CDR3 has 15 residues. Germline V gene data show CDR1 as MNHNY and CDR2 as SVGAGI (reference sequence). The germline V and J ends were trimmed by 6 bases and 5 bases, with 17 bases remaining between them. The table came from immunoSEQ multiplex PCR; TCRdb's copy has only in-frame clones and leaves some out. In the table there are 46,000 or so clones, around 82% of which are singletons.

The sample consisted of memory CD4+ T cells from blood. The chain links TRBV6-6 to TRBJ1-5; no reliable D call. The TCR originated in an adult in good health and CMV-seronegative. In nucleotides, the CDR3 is TGTGCCAGCAGCCTTCCCACCGGAGCCTATCAGCCCCAGCATTTT. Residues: CASSLPTGAYQPQHF.